These T cell receptor beta chains were read from a single sample in a study of blood T cell repertoires in COVID-19. Measured with immunoSEQ multiplex PCR; TCRdb has only the in-frame clones, and not every one. Here the sample spans about 59,000 clones, 80% to 85% being singletons. The sequencing sample was made of peripheral blood. The receptors shown here come from an elderly woman with active or convalescent COVID-19. The CDR3 runs from the conserved cysteine through the conserved F or W. Each record gives: CDR3 DNA, CDR3 protein, V gene, clone size, J gene, D gene. A D gene is named only where the DNA matches it firmly. Expanded clones get a size class; other rows say once, few or many, or leave the size out.

CDR3 DNA: TGTGCCAGCAGCTTGGGAGGGGATAATTCACCCCTCCACTTT
CDR3 protein: CASSLGGDNSPLHF
V gene: TRBV7-2
clone size: -
J gene: TRBJ1-6
D gene: -

CDR3 DNA: TGTGCCACTAAGACAGAAAATAGCAATCAGCCCCAGCATTTT
CDR3 protein: CATKTENSNQPQHF
V gene: TRBV19
clone size: -
J gene: TRBJ1-5
D gene: -

CDR3 DNA: TGTGCCAGCAGGCAGACCATTCATCGTAGCGGGGGGATCCCTGTCACAGATACGCAGTATTTT
CDR3 protein: CASRQTIHRSGGIPVTDTQYF
V gene: TRBV7-8
clone size: -
J gene: TRBJ2-3
D gene: TRBD2

CDR3 DNA: TGTGCCAGCAGCCCCACACGGGACAGGGGCTACACCTTC
CDR3 protein: CASSPTRDRGYTF
V gene: TRBV7-9
clone size: -
J gene: TRBJ1-2
D gene: TRBD1

CDR3 DNA: TGTGCCAGCCACCCAGGGAGCACAGATACGCAGTATTTT
CDR3 protein: CASHPGSTDTQYF
V gene: TRBV18
clone size: -
J gene: TRBJ2-3
D gene: -

CDR3 DNA: TGTGCCAGCAGCTTGTACCAGGGGGGCTATGGCTACACCTTC
CDR3 protein: CASSLYQGGYGYTF
V gene: TRBV5-4
clone size: -
J gene: TRBJ1-2
D gene: TRBD1

CDR3 DNA: TGTGCCAGCAGCAGATCTACAGGGGCGGATAATTCACCCCTCCACTTT
CDR3 protein: CASSRSTGADNSPLHF
V gene: TRBV11-1
clone size: -
J gene: TRBJ1-6
D gene: TRBD1

CDR3 DNA: TGTGCCAGCAGTTTAATGATCGTCGGGGACTCTGGAAACACCATATATTTT
CDR3 protein: CASSLMIVGDSGNTIYF
V gene: TRBV28
clone size: -
J gene: TRBJ1-3
D gene: -

CDR3 DNA: TGTGCCCCTCTGACAGGGGGTTATGGCTACACCTTC
CDR3 protein: CAPLTGGYGYTF
V gene: TRBV24-1
clone size: few
J gene: TRBJ1-2
D gene: TRBD1

CDR3 DNA: TGTGCCAGCAGACAGGAACAGGGGGTCGGCTACACCTTC
CDR3 protein: CASRQEQGVGYTF
V gene: TRBV12-3/TRBV12-4
clone size: -
J gene: TRBJ1-2
D gene: TRBD1

CDR3 DNA: TGTGCCAGCAGCTCCTGGACACGAGAGACCCAGTACTTC
CDR3 protein: CASSSWTRETQYF
V gene: TRBV7-2
clone size: -
J gene: TRBJ2-5
D gene: -

CDR3 DNA: TGTGCCAGCAGCTTAGAGGGGGCGCATGGCACAGATACGCAGTATTTT
CDR3 protein: CASSLEGAHGTDTQYF
V gene: TRBV7-3
clone size: few
J gene: TRBJ2-3
D gene: TRBD1

CDR3 DNA: TGTGCCAGCAGCTCTAATAGCGGGGGGAACACAGATACGCAGTATTTT
CDR3 protein: CASSSNSGGNTDTQYF
V gene: TRBV7-2
clone size: few
J gene: TRBJ2-3
D gene: TRBD2

CDR3 DNA: TGTGCCAGCAGCCCCAACAGGGTGGACACTGAAGCTTTCTTT
CDR3 protein: CASSPNRVDTEAFF
V gene: TRBV7-2
clone size: -
J gene: TRBJ1-1
D gene: -

CDR3 DNA: TGTGCCAGCAGCCCGGGACATTTATATAGCAATCAGCCCCAGCATTTT
CDR3 protein: CASSPGHLYSNQPQHF
V gene: TRBV7-2
clone size: -
J gene: TRBJ1-5
D gene: -

CDR3 DNA: TGTGCCAGCTCACCGTCTAGCGGGGCCCAAGAGACCCAGTACTTC
CDR3 protein: CASSPSSGAQETQYF
V gene: TRBV18
clone size: -
J gene: TRBJ2-5
D gene: TRBD2

CDR3 DNA: TGCGCCAGCACCTCATCACAGCGCACAGATACGCAGTATTTT
CDR3 protein: CASTSSQRTDTQYF
V gene: TRBV10-2
clone size: -
J gene: TRBJ2-3
D gene: -

CDR3 DNA: TGTGCCAGTAGCCCCATCACTAGCGACTCCGGGGAGCTGTTTTTT
CDR3 protein: CASSPITSDSGELFF
V gene: TRBV19
clone size: -
J gene: TRBJ2-2
D gene: TRBD2

CDR3 DNA: TGTGCCAGCAGTTACTCATACGGGACAGGGGTTGAGACCCAGTACTTC
CDR3 protein: CASSYSYGTGVETQYF
V gene: TRBV6-5
clone size: -
J gene: TRBJ2-5
D gene: TRBD1

CDR3 DNA: TGTGCCAGCAGCTACGGTGGGGCAAACACCGGGGAGCTGTTTTTT
CDR3 protein: CASSYGGANTGELFF
V gene: TRBV5-4
clone size: -
J gene: TRBJ2-2
D gene: -

CDR3 DNA: TGTGCCAGCAGTGACAGCGGGGGCGGAGAGACCCAGTACTTC
CDR3 protein: CASSDSGGGETQYF
V gene: TRBV6-1
clone size: -
J gene: TRBJ2-5
D gene: TRBD2

CDR3 DNA: TGTGCCAGCAGTTTGACAGGTAATCAGCCCCAGCATTTT
CDR3 protein: CASSLTGNQPQHF
V gene: TRBV12-3/TRBV12-4
clone size: -
J gene: TRBJ1-5
D gene: -

CDR3 DNA: TGTGCCAGCAGTCAAACCGTTCCCAGGACAGATACGCAGTATTTT
CDR3 protein: CASSQTVPRTDTQYF
V gene: TRBV7-2
clone size: -
J gene: TRBJ2-3
D gene: -

CDR3 DNA: TGCGCCAGCAGCCAAGTTCCAGCGGGGGGCACAGATACGCAGTATTTT
CDR3 protein: CASSQVPAGGTDTQYF
V gene: TRBV4-3
clone size: once
J gene: TRBJ2-3
D gene: TRBD2

CDR3 DNA: TGCGCCAGCAGCTCGACAGCAACTAACACCGGGGAGCTGTTTTTT
CDR3 protein: CASSSTATNTGELFF
V gene: TRBV5-1
clone size: -
J gene: TRBJ2-2
D gene: -

CDR3 DNA: TGCAGCGTTGAACGGACAGGGGCGGGTGGAAACACCATATATTTT
CDR3 protein: CSVERTGAGGNTIYF
V gene: TRBV29-1
clone size: -
J gene: TRBJ1-3
D gene: TRBD1

CDR3 DNA: TGTGCCAGCAGCAAATCCGAGGACAGGGACAGTGAAGCTTTCTTT
CDR3 protein: CASSKSEDRDSEAFF
V gene: TRBV28
clone size: once
J gene: TRBJ1-1
D gene: TRBD1

CDR3 DNA: TGTGCCAGCAGCTTGGGACAGCAATATGGCTACACCTTC
CDR3 protein: CASSLGQQYGYTF
V gene: TRBV7-2
clone size: -
J gene: TRBJ1-2
D gene: TRBD1

CDR3 DNA: TGTGCCAGTAGTCCCACGGGATCCCGAACGGAAAAACTGTTTTTT
CDR3 protein: CASSPTGSRTEKLFF
V gene: TRBV19
clone size: -
J gene: TRBJ1-4
D gene: -

CDR3 DNA: TGTGCCAGCGGCGGGAGGAGCTATGGCTACACCTTC
CDR3 protein: CASGGRSYGYTF
V gene: TRBV12-3/TRBV12-4
clone size: -
J gene: TRBJ1-2
D gene: -

CDR3 DNA: TGTGCCAGCAGCTTTTCCCTGACAGAGTACAATGAGCAGTTCTTC
CDR3 protein: CASSFSLTEYNEQFF
V gene: TRBV7-2
clone size: -
J gene: TRBJ2-1
D gene: -

CDR3 DNA: TGCGCCAGCAGTGAGATAGCGGGGGGTCAAGAGACCCAGTACTTC
CDR3 protein: CASSEIAGGQETQYF
V gene: TRBV10-1
clone size: -
J gene: TRBJ2-5
D gene: TRBD2

CDR3 DNA: TGTGCCAGCAGCTTAACAGGGCAGGGGCTCCAAGAGACCCAGTACTTC
CDR3 protein: CASSLTGQGLQETQYF
V gene: TRBV7-3
clone size: -
J gene: TRBJ2-5
D gene: -

CDR3 DNA: TGTGCCAGCAGTGGAGAAGCGGGGGCCGGGGAGACCCAGTACTTC
CDR3 protein: CASSGEAGAGETQYF
V gene: TRBV2
clone size: -
J gene: TRBJ2-5
D gene: TRBD2

CDR3 DNA: TGCGCCAGCAGCTTCACAGGGACCGGGGAGCTGTTTTTT
CDR3 protein: CASSFTGTGELFF
V gene: TRBV5-1
clone size: -
J gene: TRBJ2-2
D gene: -

CDR3 DNA: TGTGCCAGAAGCGAACCGACAGCGGGGCCTGTTAGGGTGTACAATGAGCAGTTCTTC
CDR3 protein: CARSEPTAGPVRVYNEQFF
V gene: TRBV5-3
clone size: -
J gene: TRBJ2-1
D gene: TRBD2

CDR3 DNA: TGTGCCAGCAGCTTATCGGCAGGGTCCTACGAGCAGTACTTC
CDR3 protein: CASSLSAGSYEQYF
V gene: TRBV7-2
clone size: -
J gene: TRBJ2-7
D gene: -

CDR3 DNA: TGTGCCAGCAGCCAGGGAAGCGGGGCTCACAATGAGCAGTTCTTC
CDR3 protein: CASSQGSGAHNEQFF
V gene: TRBV3-1/TRBV3-2
clone size: -
J gene: TRBJ2-1
D gene: TRBD2

CDR3 DNA: TGTGCCAGCAGTTTCAGCGGAAATGAGCAGTTCTTC
CDR3 protein: CASSFSGNEQFF
V gene: TRBV12-3/TRBV12-4
clone size: -
J gene: TRBJ2-1
D gene: -

CDR3 DNA: TGTGCCAGCAGCTTAGAACAGCAGGTCTACTACGAGCAGTACTTC
CDR3 protein: CASSLEQQVYYEQYF
V gene: TRBV7-2
clone size: -
J gene: TRBJ2-7
D gene: -

CDR3 DNA: TGTGCCAGCAGCGGGGTCGGGGAAAACACTGAAGCTTTCTTT
CDR3 protein: CASSGVGENTEAFF
V gene: TRBV7-9
clone size: -
J gene: TRBJ1-1
D gene: -

CDR3 DNA: TGTGCCAGCAGTAGACAGGGCTGGGAGACCCAGTACTTC
CDR3 protein: CASSRQGWETQYF
V gene: TRBV27
clone size: few
J gene: TRBJ2-5
D gene: TRBD1

CDR3 DNA: TGTGCCAGCAGCGTAGGGGGGGGACCCTACGAGCAGTACTTC
CDR3 protein: CASSVGGGPYEQYF
V gene: TRBV9
clone size: few
J gene: TRBJ2-7
D gene: TRBD2

CDR3 DNA: TGTGCCAGTAGCAAGACGCCCCCGGGACAGGGTGTCAGTTCCTATAATTCACCCCTCCACTTT
CDR3 protein: CASSKTPPGQGVSSYNSPLHF
V gene: TRBV19
clone size: -
J gene: TRBJ1-6
D gene: TRBD1

CDR3 DNA: TGTGCCAGCAGCTTGGGGCTCGACGAGCAGTACTTC
CDR3 protein: CASSLGLDEQYF
V gene: TRBV5-6
clone size: -
J gene: TRBJ2-7
D gene: -

CDR3 DNA: TGTGCCCCCCCGGTCAGGGACAGACCTTCACCCCTCCACTTT
CDR3 protein: CAPPVRDRPSPLHF
V gene: TRBV24-1
clone size: -
J gene: TRBJ1-6
D gene: TRBD1

CDR3 DNA: TGTGCCACCAGTGACCTTAACACAGGGGGTCTGAATGAGCAGTTCTTC
CDR3 protein: CATSDLNTGGLNEQFF
V gene: TRBV24-1
clone size: once
J gene: TRBJ2-1
D gene: TRBD1

CDR3 DNA: TGTGCCAGTAGTATTGGGACTAGCGGGGGGCGTGGTGAGCAGTTCTTC
CDR3 protein: CASSIGTSGGRGEQFF
V gene: TRBV19
clone size: -
J gene: TRBJ2-1
D gene: TRBD2

CDR3 DNA: TGCAGCGTCACGTTTACAGGGGTACAAGAGACCCAGTACTTC
CDR3 protein: CSVTFTGVQETQYF
V gene: TRBV29-1
clone size: -
J gene: TRBJ2-5
D gene: TRBD1

CDR3 DNA: TGTGCCAGCAGCCAAGGGGGACAGGCCCGTGAAGCTTTCTTT
CDR3 protein: CASSQGGQAREAFF
V gene: TRBV11-3
clone size: -
J gene: TRBJ1-1
D gene: TRBD1

CDR3 DNA: TGCGCCAGCAGCCAAGTAATGGACAACAATCAGCCCCAGCATTTT
CDR3 protein: CASSQVMDNNQPQHF
V gene: TRBV4-3
clone size: few
J gene: TRBJ1-5
D gene: -

CDR3 DNA: TGCGCCAGCAGCTTCTCCGGGACAGTCTACGAGCAGTACTTC
CDR3 protein: CASSFSGTVYEQYF
V gene: TRBV4-1
clone size: once
J gene: TRBJ2-7
D gene: TRBD1

CDR3 DNA: TGTGCCAGCAGTTACCTCGGGACAGCTTCCTACGAGCAGTACTTC
CDR3 protein: CASSYLGTASYEQYF
V gene: TRBV6-5
clone size: -
J gene: TRBJ2-7
D gene: TRBD1

CDR3 DNA: TGTGCCAGTAGTAGGGAGGGGGGGCCCCAGCATTTT
CDR3 protein: CASSREGGPQHF
V gene: TRBV19
clone size: -
J gene: TRBJ1-5
D gene: -

CDR3 DNA: TGTGCCATCAGTGAGTCCATGGGACAGGCTAATTCACCCCTCCACTTT
CDR3 protein: CAISESMGQANSPLHF
V gene: TRBV10-3
clone size: -
J gene: TRBJ1-6
D gene: TRBD1

CDR3 DNA: TGTGCCAGCAGAATCCTAGCTACCGGGGAGCTGTTTTTT
CDR3 protein: CASRILATGELFF
V gene: TRBV6-5
clone size: -
J gene: TRBJ2-2
D gene: -

CDR3 DNA: TGTGCCATCAGTGAGTCACCCTACCGCTTGGACGAGCAGTACTTC
CDR3 protein: CAISESPYRLDEQYF
V gene: TRBV10-3
clone size: -
J gene: TRBJ2-7
D gene: -

CDR3 DNA: TGCAGCGGGCACCTCCGGGGCCTAGCGGGGGGCGGGGGCACAGATACGCAGTATTTT
CDR3 protein: CSGHLRGLAGGGGTDTQYF
V gene: TRBV29-1
clone size: -
J gene: TRBJ2-3
D gene: TRBD2

CDR3 DNA: TGTGCCAGCAGCCCCGGGGTGGGGGCCAACGTCCTGACTTTC
CDR3 protein: CASSPGVGANVLTF
V gene: TRBV7-2
clone size: once
J gene: TRBJ2-6
D gene: -